The 11 T cell receptor beta chains below all came from one sample that was sequenced in a study of blood T cell repertoires in COVID-19. Produced via immunoSEQ multiplex PCR; TCRdb's table is partial and in-frame only. The table shows hundreds of thousands of clones, with approximately 85% occurring only once. The sequenced sample consisted of peripheral blood. These receptors all come from a man aged 45-60 years with active or convalescent COVID-19.

This chain's CDR3 is CAWSRQGGQPQHF. The CDR3 DNA is TGTGCCTGGAGTCGACAGGGGGGTCAGCCCCAGCATTTT. The chain links TRBV30 to TRBJ1-5; the match to TRBD1 covers 9 bases. V shed 2 bases, J shed 6 bases, and the junction held 2 bases outside the gene matches. CDR1 and CDR2 from the germline V gene are GTSNPN and SVGIG (reference sequence). The CDR3 runs 13 residues. The full variable domain, rest sourced from reference TRBV30 and TRBJ1-5, is SQTIHQWPATLVQPVGSPLSLECTVEGTSNPNLYWYRQAAGRGLQLLFYSVGIGQISSEVPQNLSASRPQDRQFILSSKKLLLSDSGFYLCAWSRQGGQPQHFGDGTRLSIL.

The gene calls are TRBV27 and TRBJ1-5; 11 nucleotides align to TRBD1. Germline V CDR1 and CDR2: MNHEY, SMNVEV (reference sequence). The CDR3 length is 16 residues. After removal of 6 bases from V and 7 bases from J, the junction contained 11 bases not matched to a gene. The CDR3 sequence is CASSPVGQGVGQPQHF. In DNA form, the CDR3 reads TGTGCCAGCAGCCCTGTGGGACAGGGGGTGGGACAGCCCCAGCATTTT.

The chain uses TRBV5-5 and TRBJ1-1; TRBD1 aligns across 7 bases. The CDR3 sequence is 12 residues long. The germline CDR1 and CDR2 sequences are SGHKS and YYEKEE (reference sequence). After removal of 4 bases from V and 11 bases from J, the junction contained 8 bases not matched to a gene. CDR3 DNA: TGTGCCAGCAGCCCTTCGACAGGGAGTGCTTTCTTT. Translating gives CASSPSTGSAFF.

The chain links TRBV7-8 to TRBJ1-4; D is perhaps TRBD1 (5 bases). Germline values: CDR1 SGHVS, CDR2 FQNEAQ. Trimming removed 10 bases at V and 0 bases at J, with 9 bases between. The CDR3 contains 13 residues. The CDR3 loop reads CATKTATNEKLFF. CDR3 nucleotide sequence: TGTGCCACCAAGACAGCAACTAATGAAAAACTGTTTTTT.

This clone was found a few times. The J gene is TRBJ2-2, the V gene TRBV27; TRBD1 aligns across 8 bases. Per the germline V gene, CDR1 is MNHEY and CDR2 is SMNVEV (reference sequence). J gave up 5 bases and V 3 bases, and 8 bases lay outside the gene matches. The length of the CDR3 is 16 residues. CDR3 sequence (DNA): TGTGCCAGCAGTTTCCTCCAGGGGGCGGGTACCGGGGAGCTGTTTTTT. This sequence encodes CASSFLQGAGTGELFF.

The chain combines TRBV24-1 with TRBJ2-2; the match to TRBD1 covers 7 bases. Germline CDR1 is KGHDR and CDR2 is SFDVKD. The J segment lost 4 bases and the V segment lost 5 bases, leaving 6 bases of the junction unmatched. The CDR3 consists of 15 residues. Here the CDR3 DNA reads TGTGCCACCAGTGCCAGGGACAGACCCACCGGGGAGCTGTTTTTT. Amino acid sequence: CATSARDRPTGELFF.

This chain uses TRBV18 with TRBJ2-7; tentative D call: TRBD2 (6 bases). The CDR3 sequence is 17 residues long. Germline V gives CDR1 KGHSH, CDR2 LQKENI. Trimming pared 2 bases from V and 2 bases from J, leaving 19 bases between. CDR3 loop: CASSPMVGTRRTYEQYF. CDR3 DNA sequence: TGTGCCAGCTCACCAATGGTTGGGACTCGTAGAACCTACGAGCAGTACTTC.

The chain recombines TRBV6-5 with TRBJ2-7; perhaps TRBD1 as D (6 bases). V was trimmed by 7 bases and J by 5 bases, leaving 18 bases between them. Germline CDR1 is MNHEY and CDR2 is SVGAGI. The CDR3 is 14 amino acids. The CDR3 spells CASTRKIKGDEQYF. DNA for the CDR3: TGTGCCAGCACCCGGAAAATAAAGGGGGACGAGCAGTACTTC.

This clone was picked up a small number of times. The chain joins TRBV5-5 to TRBJ2-7; TRBD1 is a possible D gene (6 bases). Germline lookup yields CDR1 SGHKS and CDR2 YYEKEE (reference sequence). This CDR3 comprises 15 residues. With 4 bases removed from V and 5 bases from J, the gap between germline ends came to 19 bases. CDR3 DNA sequence: TGTGCCAGCAGCCCTAAAGGACAGATCTCAAACGAGCAGTACTTC. This encodes CASSPKGQISNEQYF.

The rearrangement joins TRBV18 to TRBJ2-7; TRBD1 might be the D (6 bases). CDR1 KGHSH and CDR2 LQKENI come from the germline V gene. Trimming stripped 4 bases from V and 4 bases from J, with 11 bases between. The CDR3 sequence is 13 residues long. Here the CDR3 DNA reads TGTGCCAGCTCACGACAGGATGGGTACGAGCAGTACTTC. Translation gives CASSRQDGYEQYF.

The chain is built from TRBV12-5 and TRBJ2-5; 12 nucleotides match TRBD1. The CDR3 has 16 amino acids. V shed 7 bases and J 2 bases; nucleotides not matched to a gene: 8. Germline values: CDR1 LGHNT, CDR2 FRNRAP. CDR3 sequence (DNA): TGTGCTAGTGCGAAGGGGGACAGGGGGCCTCAAGAGACCCAGTACTTC. It is translated as CASAKGDRGPQETQYF. Looking up the rest from reference TRBV12-5 and TRBJ2-5 gives the full variable domain: DARVTQTPRHKVTEMGQEVTMRCQPILGHNTVFWYRQTMMQGLELLAYFRNRAPLDDSGMPKDRFSAEMPDATLATLKIQPSEPRDSAVYFCASAKGDRGPQETQYFGPGTRLLVL.